This TCR beta chain is from a study of CD8+ T cells in alopecia areata. Treatment in this sample: oral pan-JAK inhibitor, 5-10 mg twice daily. With 4 bases clipped from V and 6 bases from J, the junction kept 9 bases outside the gene matches. Germline CDR1 SQVTM, CDR2 ANQGSEA. This CDR3 is 14 amino acids long. Study outcomes and limitations: Normal scalp showed lower clonality than lesional scalp, especially alopecia totalis/universalis.

This clone was recorded only once. The antigen remains undetermined. Sequencing templates came from extracted RNA that was reverse transcribed into cDNA. TCRdb's table, derived via immunoSEQ multiplex PCR, lists solely in-frame clones and lacks some. The repertoire holds hundreds of thousands of clones, with roughly 63% as singletons. The sequence was obtained from a human donor with alopecia areata. This specimen was CD4+ T cells sorted from blood, taken around week 52, from a patient treated with tofacitinib. The chain links TRBV29-1 to TRBJ1-2; 9 nucleotides match TRBD1. CDR3: CSVARGDRVNGYTF. The CDR3 DNA reads TGCAGCGTTGCGCGGGGGGACAGGGTAAATGGCTACACCTTC.